This TCR beta chain was sequenced in a study of T cell responses to AZD1222 COVID-19 vaccine. Across the whole study: Second-dose groups at about 4 or about 12 weeks were pooled. Overall study results and limits: In the spike-specific TCR repertoire, nearly half reportedly target unmutated variant regions. Baseline seropositivity characterized only a handful of AZD1222 recipients.

Of note for this clone: Its antigen is undetermined.

V was cut by 4 bases and J by 8 bases, with 15 bases left in between. The germline CDR1 and CDR2 sequences are SGHNT and YYREEE (reference sequence). The CDR3 length is 13 residues. The protocol was immunoSEQ multiplex PCR, while the TCRdb copy is restricted to in-frame clones and leaves out a portion. Among approximately 150,000 clones, 90% to 95% were seen once, and the ten largest hold around 1.3%. The J gene is TRBJ1-2, the V gene TRBV5-4; D call uncertain. Here the sequenced sample was peripheral blood, taken on day 0 of AZD1222 vaccination. This TCR was recovered from an adult in good health. The CDR3 spells CASSQMGRKGYTF. The CDR3 DNA sequence: TGTGCCAGCAGCCAAATGGGCCGAAAGGGCTACACCTTC.